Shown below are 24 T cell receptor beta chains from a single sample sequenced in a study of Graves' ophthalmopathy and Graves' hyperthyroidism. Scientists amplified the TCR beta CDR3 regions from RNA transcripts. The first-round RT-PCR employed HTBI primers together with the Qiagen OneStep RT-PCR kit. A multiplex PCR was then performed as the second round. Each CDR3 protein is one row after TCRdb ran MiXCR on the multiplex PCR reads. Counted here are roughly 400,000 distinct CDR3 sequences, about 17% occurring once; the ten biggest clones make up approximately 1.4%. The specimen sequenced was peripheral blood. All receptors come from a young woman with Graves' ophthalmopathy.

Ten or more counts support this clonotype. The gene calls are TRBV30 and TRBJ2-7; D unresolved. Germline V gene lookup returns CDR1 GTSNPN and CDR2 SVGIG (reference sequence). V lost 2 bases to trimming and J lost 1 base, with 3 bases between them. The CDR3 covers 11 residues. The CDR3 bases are TGTGCCTGGAGTCAGTCCTACGAGCAGTACTTC. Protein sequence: CAWSQSYEQYF.

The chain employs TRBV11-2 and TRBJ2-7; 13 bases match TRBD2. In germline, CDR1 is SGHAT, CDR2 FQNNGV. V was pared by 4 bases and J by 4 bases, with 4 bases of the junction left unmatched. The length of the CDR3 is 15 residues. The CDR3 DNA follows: TGTGCCAGCAGCTCTGTACTAGCGGGAGGGTACGAGCAGTACTTC. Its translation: CASSSVLAGGYEQYF.

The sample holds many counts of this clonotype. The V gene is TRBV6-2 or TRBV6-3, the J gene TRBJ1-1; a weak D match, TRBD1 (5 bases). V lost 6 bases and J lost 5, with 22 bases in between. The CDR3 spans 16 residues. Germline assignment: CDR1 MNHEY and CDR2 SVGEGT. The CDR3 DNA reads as TGTGCCAGCAGGAGTTATTTAGACAGCCCAAGGACTGAAGCTTTCTTT. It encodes CASRSYLDSPRTEAFF.

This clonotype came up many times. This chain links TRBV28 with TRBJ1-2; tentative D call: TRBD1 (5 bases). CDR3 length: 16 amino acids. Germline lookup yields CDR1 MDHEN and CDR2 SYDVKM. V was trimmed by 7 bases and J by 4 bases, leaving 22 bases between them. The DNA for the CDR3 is TGTGCCAGCAACCCTTCTGGGGCGGAGAGGTCCTATGGCTACACCTTC. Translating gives CASNPSGAERSYGYTF.

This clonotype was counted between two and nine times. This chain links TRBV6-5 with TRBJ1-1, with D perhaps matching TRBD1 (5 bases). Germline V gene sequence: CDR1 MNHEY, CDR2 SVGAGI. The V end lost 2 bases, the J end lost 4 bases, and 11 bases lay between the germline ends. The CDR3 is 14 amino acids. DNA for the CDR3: TGTGCCAGCAGTTACAGGGGTAGCGGCACTGAAGCTTTCTTT. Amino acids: CASSYRGSGTEAFF.

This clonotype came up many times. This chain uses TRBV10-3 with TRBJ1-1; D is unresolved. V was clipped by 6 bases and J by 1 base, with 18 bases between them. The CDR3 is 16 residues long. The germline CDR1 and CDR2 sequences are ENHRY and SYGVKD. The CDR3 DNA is TGTGCCATCAGGACGATCCGAGGACCGAAGAACACTGAAGCTTTCTTT. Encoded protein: CAIRTIRGPKNTEAFF.

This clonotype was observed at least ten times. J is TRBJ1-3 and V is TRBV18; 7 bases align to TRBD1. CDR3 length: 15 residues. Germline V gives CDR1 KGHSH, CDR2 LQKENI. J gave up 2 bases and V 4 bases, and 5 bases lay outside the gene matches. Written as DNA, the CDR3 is TGTGCCAGCTCACTCGACAGGGTGACTGGAAACACCATATATTTT. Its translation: CASSLDRVTGNTIYF.

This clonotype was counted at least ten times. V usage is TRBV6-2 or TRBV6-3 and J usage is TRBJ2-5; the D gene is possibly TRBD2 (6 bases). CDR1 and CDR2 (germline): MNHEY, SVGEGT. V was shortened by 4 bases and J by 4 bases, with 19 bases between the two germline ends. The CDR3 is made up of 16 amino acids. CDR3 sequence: CASSSPGLTSRETQYF. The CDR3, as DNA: TGTGCCAGCAGTTCCCCGGGACTTACTAGCAGAGAGACCCAGTACTTC.

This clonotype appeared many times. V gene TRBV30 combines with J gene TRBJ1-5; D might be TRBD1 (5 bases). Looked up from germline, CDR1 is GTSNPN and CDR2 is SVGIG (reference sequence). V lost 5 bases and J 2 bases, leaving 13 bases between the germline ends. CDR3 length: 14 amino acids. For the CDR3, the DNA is TGTGCCTGGGCTCGGGGCGTGGGCAATCAGCCCCAGCATTTT. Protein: CAWARGVGNQPQHF.

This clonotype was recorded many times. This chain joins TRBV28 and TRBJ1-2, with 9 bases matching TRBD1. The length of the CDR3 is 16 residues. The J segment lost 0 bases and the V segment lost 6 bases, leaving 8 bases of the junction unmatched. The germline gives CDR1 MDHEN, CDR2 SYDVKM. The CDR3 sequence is CASRADRGLPNYGYTF. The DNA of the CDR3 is TGTGCCAGCAGGGCGGACAGGGGTCTCCCTAACTATGGCTACACCTTC.

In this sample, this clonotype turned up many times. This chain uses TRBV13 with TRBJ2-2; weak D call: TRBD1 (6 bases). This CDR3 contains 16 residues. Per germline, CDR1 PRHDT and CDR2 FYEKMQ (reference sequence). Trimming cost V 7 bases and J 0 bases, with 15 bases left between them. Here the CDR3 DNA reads TGTGCCAGCACCGGCGAAACAGGGCCGAACACCGGGGAGCTGTTTTTT. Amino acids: CASTGETGPNTGELFF.

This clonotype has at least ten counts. As DNA, the CDR3 is TGTGCCAGCAGAGACAGGGGGAACGAGCAGTACTTC. Its translation is CASRDRGNEQYF. This chain joins TRBV28 and TRBJ2-7; 9 bases fit TRBD1. CDR1 MDHEN and CDR2 SYDVKM come from the germline V gene. CDR3 length equals 12 residues. The ends lost 6 bases at V and 5 bases at J; junction bases unmatched: 2.

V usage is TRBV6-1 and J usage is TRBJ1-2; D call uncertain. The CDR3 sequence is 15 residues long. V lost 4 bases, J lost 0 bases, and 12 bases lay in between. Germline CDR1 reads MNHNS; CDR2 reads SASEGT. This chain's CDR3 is CASSGPGVANYGYTF. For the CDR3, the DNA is TGTGCCAGCAGTGGGCCCGGGGTAGCTAACTATGGCTACACCTTC.

The CDR3 protein is CASSPILYEQYF. DNA for the CDR3: TGTGCCAGCAGTCCGATCCTCTACGAGCAGTACTTC. The genes are TRBV6-2 or TRBV6-3 and TRBJ2-7; no firm D call. This CDR3 has 12 residues. Per germline, CDR1 MNHEY and CDR2 SVGEGT. V was trimmed by 5 bases and J by 3 bases, leaving 8 bases between them.

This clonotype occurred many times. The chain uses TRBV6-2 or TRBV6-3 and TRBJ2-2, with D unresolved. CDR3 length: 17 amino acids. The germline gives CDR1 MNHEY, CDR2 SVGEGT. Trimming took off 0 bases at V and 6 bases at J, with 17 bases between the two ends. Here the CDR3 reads CASSYSISVVWPGELFF. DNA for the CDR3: TGTGCCAGCAGTTACTCGATTAGTGTCGTATGGCCCGGGGAGCTGTTTTTT.

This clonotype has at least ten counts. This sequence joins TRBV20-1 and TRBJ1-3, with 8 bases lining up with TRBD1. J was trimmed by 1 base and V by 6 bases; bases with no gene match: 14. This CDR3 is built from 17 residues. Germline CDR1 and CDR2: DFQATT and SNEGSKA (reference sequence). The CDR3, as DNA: TGCAGTGCCCAAGTGATCGGGACAGGAGAATCTGGAAACACCATATATTTT. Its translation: CSAQVIGTGESGNTIYF.

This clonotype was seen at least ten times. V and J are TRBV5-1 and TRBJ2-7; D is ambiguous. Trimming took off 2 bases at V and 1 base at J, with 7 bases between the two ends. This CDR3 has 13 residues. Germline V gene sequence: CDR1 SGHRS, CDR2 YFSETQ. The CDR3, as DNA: TGCGCCAGCAGCTTTAGGTTTTCCTACGAGCAGTACTTC. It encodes CASSFRFSYEQYF. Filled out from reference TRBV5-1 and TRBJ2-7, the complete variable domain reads KAGVTQTPRYLIKTRGQQVTLSCSPISGHRSVSWYQQTPGQGLQFLFEYFSETQRNKGNFPGRFSGRQFSNSRSEMNVSTLELGDSALYLCASSFRFSYEQYFGPGTRLTVT.

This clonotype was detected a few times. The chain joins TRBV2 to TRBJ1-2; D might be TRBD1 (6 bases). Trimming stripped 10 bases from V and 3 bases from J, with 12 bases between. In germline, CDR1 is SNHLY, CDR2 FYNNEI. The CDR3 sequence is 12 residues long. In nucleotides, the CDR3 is TGTGCCATAACAGGGTTGGACTATGGCTACACCTTC. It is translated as CAITGLDYGYTF. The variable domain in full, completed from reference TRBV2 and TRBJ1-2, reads EPEVTQTPSHQVTQMGQEVILRCVPISNHLYFYWYRQILGQKVEFLVSFYNNEISEKSEIFDDQFSVERPDGSNFTLKIRSTKLEDSAMYFCAITGLDYGYTFGSGTRLTVV.

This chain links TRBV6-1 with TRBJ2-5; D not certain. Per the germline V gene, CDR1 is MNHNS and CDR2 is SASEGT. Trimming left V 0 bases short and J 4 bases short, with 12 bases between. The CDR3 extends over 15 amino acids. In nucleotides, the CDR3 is TGTGCCAGCAGTGAAGCGGGGTCGCGGAGAGAGACCCAGTACTTC. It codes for CASSEAGSRRETQYF.

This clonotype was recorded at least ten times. This CDR3 is CASSLNPTNFFGEQYF. The CDR3 nucleotides are TGTGCCAGCAGCTTGAACCCCACGAACTTTTTTGGCGAGCAGTACTTC. The V call is TRBV7-8, the J call TRBJ2-7; no clear D gene. Per germline, CDR1 SGHVS and CDR2 FQNEAQ. V was trimmed by 3 bases and J by 6 bases, leaving 21 bases between them. The CDR3 length is 16 residues. The variable domain in full, with the rest retrieved from reference TRBV7-8 and TRBJ2-7, is GAGVSQSPRYKVAKRGQDVALRCDPISGHVSLFWYQQALGQGPEFLTYFQNEAQLDKSGLPSDRFFAERPEGSVSTLKIQRTQQEDSAVYLCASSLNPTNFFGEQYFGPGTRLTVT.

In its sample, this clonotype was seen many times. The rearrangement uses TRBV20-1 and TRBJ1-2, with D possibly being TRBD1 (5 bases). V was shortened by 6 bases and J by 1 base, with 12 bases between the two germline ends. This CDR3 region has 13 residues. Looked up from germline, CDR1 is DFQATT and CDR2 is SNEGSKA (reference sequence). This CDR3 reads CSARPTVNYGYTF. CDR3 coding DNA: TGCAGTGCCCGGCCGACAGTTAACTATGGCTACACCTTC.

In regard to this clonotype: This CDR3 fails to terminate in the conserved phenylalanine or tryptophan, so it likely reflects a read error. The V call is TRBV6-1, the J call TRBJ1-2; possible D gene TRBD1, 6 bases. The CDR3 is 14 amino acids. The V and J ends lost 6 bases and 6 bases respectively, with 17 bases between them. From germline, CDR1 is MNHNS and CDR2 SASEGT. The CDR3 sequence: CASRDIGQRHGYTL. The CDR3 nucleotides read TGTGCCAGCAGAGACATCGGACAGCGACATGGCTACACCCTC.

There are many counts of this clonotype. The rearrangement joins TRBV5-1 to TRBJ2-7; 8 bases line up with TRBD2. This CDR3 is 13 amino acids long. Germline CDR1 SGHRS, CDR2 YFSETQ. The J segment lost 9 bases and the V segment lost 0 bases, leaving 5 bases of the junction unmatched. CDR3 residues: CASSLDSRGGQYF. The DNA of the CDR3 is TGCGCCAGCAGCTTGGACAGCCGGGGGGGGCAGTACTTC. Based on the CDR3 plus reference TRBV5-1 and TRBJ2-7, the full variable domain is KAGVTQTPRYLIKTRGQQVTLSCSPISGHRSVSWYQQTPGQGLQFLFEYFSETQRNKGNFPGRFSGRQFSNSRSEMNVSTLELGDSALYLCASSLDSRGGQYFGPGTRLTVT.

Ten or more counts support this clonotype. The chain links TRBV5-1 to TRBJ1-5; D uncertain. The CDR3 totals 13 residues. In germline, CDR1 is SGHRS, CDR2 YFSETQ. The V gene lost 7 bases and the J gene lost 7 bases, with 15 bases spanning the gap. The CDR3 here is CASQAGPGQPQHF. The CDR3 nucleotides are TGCGCCAGCCAGGCGGGTCCGGGGCAGCCCCAGCATTTT.